Listed below are T cell receptor beta chains from one sample, sequenced in a study of human T cells and chemical hapten exposure. In TCRdb, the RACE reads were re-called with MiXCR into one record per CDR3 protein. The table has fewer than 350,000 distinct CDR3 sequences, around 7.7% seen once. The sample was whole blood, taken in connection with sensitization to the hapten diphenylcyclopropenone (DPC). These receptors came from a man between 18 and 29 years old with alopecia areata. Some clones in this sample may be carry-over from other donors' samples. The CDR3 runs from the conserved cysteine through the conserved F or W. The D gene is left open where the match is weak. Some rows have no size entry. The others give once, few or many, or a class for an expanded clone.

many	15	TRBV7-9	NA	TRBJ1-4	TGTGCCAGCAGCCGTCCTGGACGAACTAATGAAAAACTGTTTTTT	CASSRPGRTNEKLFF
many	14	TRBV12-3/TRBV12-4	NA	TRBJ2-5	TGTGCCAGCAGTTCGCGTCGAGTCCGCGAGACCCAGTACTTC	CASSSRRVRETQYF
many	16	TRBV7-9	NA	TRBJ2-7	TGTGCCAGCAGCCCCTGGGCCGGGACCGCCAACACCGAGCAGTACTTC	CASSPWAGTANTEQYF
few	14	TRBV20-1	NA	TRBJ2-2	TGCAGTGCTATCTCCCAGGAGAACACCGGGGAGCTGTTTTTT	CSAISQENTGELFF
NA	15	TRBV20-1	NA	TRBJ2-2	TGCAGTGCGGTCGTAGAGGGCCCGAACACCGGGGAGCTGTTTTTT	CSAVVEGPNTGELFF
few	14	TRBV5-1	TRBD1	TRBJ1-2	TGCGCCAGCAGCTTGACAGGGGGCCGATATGGCTACACCTTC	CASSLTGGRYGYTF
many	16	TRBV28	TRBD1	TRBJ1-3	TGTGCCAGCACCGAACTCAGGACAGGCTCTGGAAACACCATATATTTT	CASTELRTGSGNTIYF
NA	15	TRBV7-2	TRBD2	TRBJ2-2	TGTGCCAGCAGCCCCCCTAGCGGGAGCACCGGGGAGCTGTTTTTT	CASSPPSGSTGELFF
many	16	TRBV4-3	NA	TRBJ2-3	TGCGCCAGCAGCCAAGATTACGGCGGAATCACAGATACGCAGTATTTT	CASSQDYGGITDTQYF
many	11	TRBV5-1	NA	TRBJ2-4	TGCGCCAGCAGCTCGGGACAAATTCAGTACTTC	CASSSGQIQYF
many	14	TRBV18	TRBD1	TRBJ1-6	TGTGCCAGCTCACCGGGACAGGGCCCTTCACCCCTCCACTTT	CASSPGQGPSPLHF
few	14	TRBV12-3/TRBV12-4	NA	TRBJ2-5	TGTGCCAGCAGTACAGGACTTTACCAAGAGACCCAGTACTTC	CASSTGLYQETQYF
NA	15	TRBV4-3	TRBD1	TRBJ1-3	TGCGCCAGCAGCCAAGAAAGGGGGCACGGAAACACCATATATTTT	CASSQERGHGNTIYF
NA	17	TRBV10-3	NA	TRBJ2-2	TGTGCCACCCACCGAGTAGCGGCAAACATAAACACCGGGGAGCTGTTTTTT	CATHRVAANINTGELFF
NA	19	TRBV28	TRBD2	TRBJ2-1	TGTGCCAGCAGTTTAGGGGCTAGCGGGGGACTAATAAATATCAATGAGCAGTTCTTC	CASSLGASGGLININEQFF
many	12	TRBV12-3/TRBV12-4	NA	TRBJ1-1	TGTGCCAGCAGTAGGGAAAACACTGAAGCTTTCTTT	CASSRENTEAFF
NA	14	TRBV6-4	TRBD1	TRBJ2-2	TGTGCCAGCAGTCCATCGACAGGGACCGGGGAGCTGTTTTTT	CASSPSTGTGELFF
NA	13	TRBV27	NA	TRBJ1-5	TGTGCCAGCAGCCGAGAGTCGGGTCAGCCCCAGCATTTT	CASSRESGQPQHF
few	16	TRBV6-2/TRBV6-3	TRBD1	TRBJ2-1	TGTGCCAGCAGTTCGTTCGGGACAGGGTCCTACAATGAGCAGTTCTTC	CASSSFGTGSYNEQFF
many	15	TRBV10-3	TRBD2	TRBJ2-1	TGTGCCATCAGTACGACTAGCGGGGGGAGCAATGAGCAGTTCTTC	CAISTTSGGSNEQFF
many	16	TRBV5-6	TRBD2	TRBJ2-4	TGTGCCAGCAGCCCGGATAGCGGGGGACCCTATGGGGTTCAGTACTTC	CASSPDSGGPYGVQYF
many	16	TRBV7-8	NA	TRBJ1-2	TGTGCCAGCAGCTTAATTGTGGGAACTACGGGGTATGGCTACACCTTC	CASSLIVGTTGYGYTF
few	15	TRBV12-3/TRBV12-4	TRBD1	TRBJ1-3	TGTGCCAGCGGCCGGACAGGAGCAACTGGAAACACCATATATTTT	CASGRTGATGNTIYF
NA	17	TRBV5-1	TRBD1	TRBJ2-5	TGCGCCAGCAGCTTGGGTACCAGGGGGCGTCATCAAGAGACCCAGTACTTC	CASSLGTRGRHQETQYF
NA	17	TRBV27	NA	TRBJ1-2	TGTGCCAGCAGTTTAGCCCAGGGGTCCCCCCCCTACTATGGCTACACCTTC	CASSLAQGSPPYYGYTF
few	15	TRBV7-8	TRBD1	TRBJ2-7	TGTGCCAGCAGCCGCCTTCGGGACAGAGACTACGAGCAGTACTTC	CASSRLRDRDYEQYF
NA	15	TRBV15	NA	TRBJ1-2	TGTGCCACCAGCAGGACAAGACAGAATCCCTATGGCTACACCTTC	CATSRTRQNPYGYTF
NA	13	TRBV29-1	NA	TRBJ1-1	TGCAGCGTAGGACAGCGCCAGAACACTGAAGCTTTCTTT	CSVGQRQNTEAFF
few	12	TRBV4-1	NA	TRBJ2-1	TGCGCCAGCAGCCAAGGAGGGCGTGAGCAGTTCTTC	CASSQGGREQFF
few	15	TRBV12-3/TRBV12-4	TRBD2	TRBJ2-3	TGTGCCAGCAGTTTAGAAAGCGGGGGCACAGATACGCAGTATTTT	CASSLESGGTDTQYF
few	13	TRBV3-1	NA	TRBJ1-1	TGTGCCAGCAGCCCCCTCGGGCAGGGAGAAGCTTTCTTT	CASSPLGQGEAFF
NA	15	TRBV6-5	NA	TRBJ2-5	TGTGCCAGCAGTAGGCCGGGACGGAATAAAGAGACCCAGTACTTC	CASSRPGRNKETQYF
NA	16	TRBV25-1	NA	TRBJ2-1	TGTGCCAGCAGTGAAATATTCCCCAGCTCCTACAATGAGCAGTTCTTC	CASSEIFPSSYNEQFF
NA	19	TRBV3-1	NA	TRBJ1-6	TGTGCCAGCAGCCAAAGACCGCAACAGGGCCCGATAGGCAAGCCACCCCTCCACTTT	CASSQRPQQGPIGKPPLHF
many	15	TRBV9	NA	TRBJ1-4	TGTGCCAGCAGCTTAACCAGCGCCTATAATGAAAAACTGTTTTTT	CASSLTSAYNEKLFF
many	15	TRBV19	NA	TRBJ1-5	TGTGCCAGTAGTTCAGACGGATATAGCAATCAGCCCCAGCATTTT	CASSSDGYSNQPQHF
many	13	TRBV6-2/TRBV6-3	NA	TRBJ2-5	TGTGCCAGCAGTGGGACGGTCCAAGAGACCCAGTACTTC	CASSGTVQETQYF
NA	17	TRBV7-2	TRBD2	TRBJ2-2	TGTGCCAGCATCATCTTAGGCGAGCGGGAGTACACCGGGGAGCTGTTTTTT	CASIILGEREYTGELFF
few	18	TRBV6-2/TRBV6-3	NA	TRBJ1-5	TGTGCCAGCAGCCCACTACTCACACCGGGACGACTCAATCAGCCCCAGCATTTT	CASSPLLTPGRLNQPQHF
few	15	TRBV25-1	TRBD2	TRBJ2-5	TGTGCCAGCAGTGAATCGAGCGGGGGGGCTGAGACCCAGTACTTC	CASSESSGGAETQYF
many	13	TRBV6-6	NA	TRBJ1-6	TGTGCCAGCAGGCCGGAGGGGTTTTCACCCCTCCACTTT	CASRPEGFSPLHF
NA	18	TRBV28	TRBD2	TRBJ2-7	TGTGCCAGCAGTGGGGGGGGTGCGGGCGCCGCCCTACCCTACGAGCAGTACTTC	CASSGGGAGAALPYEQYF
NA	15	TRBV4-1	TRBD2	TRBJ2-2	TGCGCCAGCAGCTTGAGGGACTATAACACCGGGGAGCTGTTTTTT	CASSLRDYNTGELFF
many	15	TRBV2	TRBD1	TRBJ2-7	TGTGCCAGCATGCAGAGAGGGGGCGAAGTCTACGAGCAGTACTTC	CASMQRGGEVYEQYF
NA	16	TRBV7-2	TRBD2	TRBJ2-3	TGTGCCAGCAGCTTAGGTGCTAGCGGGGCATCAGATACGCAGTATTTT	CASSLGASGASDTQYF
NA	16	TRBV11-2	NA	TRBJ2-1	TGTGCCAGCAGCCCGATCGCCCGCGGGGAGAACAATGAGCAGTTCTTC	CASSPIARGENNEQFF
NA	13	TRBV20-1	NA	TRBJ1-5	TGCAGTGCTAGAGACGGTAGCAATCAGCCCCAGCATTTT	CSARDGSNQPQHF
NA	14	TRBV7-2	NA	TRBJ1-5	TGTGCCAGCACTGACGGTCCGGCCCTTCAGCCCCAGCATTTT	CASTDGPALQPQHF
few	16	TRBV28	TRBD1	TRBJ2-3	TGTGCCAGCAGTTTACTTCGGACAGGCGCCACAGATACGCAGTATTTT	CASSLLRTGATDTQYF
many	12	TRBV3-1	NA	TRBJ1-6	TGTGCCAGCAGCCCGGGGATTGCACCCCTCCACTTT	CASSPGIAPLHF
NA	16	TRBV10-3	TRBD2	TRBJ2-2	TGTGCCATCAGTGAGCAGGCTAGCGGGGTCACCGGGGAGCTGTTTTTT	CAISEQASGVTGELFF
NA	17	TRBV20-1	TRBD2	TRBJ2-1	TGCAGTGCGCATCCGGGACTAGCGGGGGGAGCCTACAATGAGCAGTTCTTC	CSAHPGLAGGAYNEQFF
many	15	TRBV9	TRBD1	TRBJ1-1	TGTGCCAGCAGCGTAGTTGGGACAGGAAACACTGAAGCTTTCTTT	CASSVVGTGNTEAFF
few	14	TRBV20-1	NA	TRBJ1-1	TGCAGTGCTAGATTGAGTTCCCGGAACACTGAAGCTTTCTTT	CSARLSSRNTEAFF
many	15	TRBV7-9	NA	TRBJ2-1	TGTGCCAGCAGCCCGACGTATCTCTCCTACAATGAGCAGTTCTTC	CASSPTYLSYNEQFF
NA	15	TRBV7-2	NA	TRBJ2-4	TGTGCCAGCAGCTTAGTTGGTCGCTCACCAAACATTCAGTACTTC	CASSLVGRSPNIQYF
many	15	TRBV18	TRBD1	TRBJ1-2	TGTGCCAGCTCCCCCGACAGGGGAAGGTTCTATGGCTACACCTTC	CASSPDRGRFYGYTF
many	13	TRBV9	TRBD1	TRBJ1-3	TGTGCCAGCAGGGGGACAGCTGGAAACACCATATATTTT	CASRGTAGNTIYF
few	16	TRBV7-2	TRBD2	TRBJ2-3	TGTGCCAGCAGCTTAGTGCCGGGGGGGAGATCAGATACGCAGTATTTT	CASSLVPGGRSDTQYF